These 10 T cell receptor beta chains came from one sample sequenced in a study of cytomegalovirus exposure and HLA in healthy donors. The PCR ran on 60 Vbeta and 13 Jbeta primers. Some clones are missing from TCRdb's copy, which holds only in-frame ones; the method was immunoSEQ multiplex PCR. The repertoire holds approximately 110,000 clones, 74% seen once, with around 2.5% in the top ten. The sample was PBMCs. These receptor sequences come from a man aged 50 or older in good health and CMV-seropositive.

The chain's CDR3 is CASSARVSGANVLTF. The DNA of the CDR3 is TGTGCCAGCAGCGCCCGGGTCTCTGGGGCCAACGTCCTGACTTTC. This chain uses TRBV9 with TRBJ2-6; D uncertain. V lost 3 bases, J lost 0 bases, and 7 bases lay in between. This CDR3 is 15 amino acids long. The V gene's germline CDR1 is SGDLS and CDR2 YYNGEE.

The chain carries TRBV4-2 and TRBJ1-2, with D tentatively TRBD1 (5 bases). Germline values: CDR1 LGHNA, CDR2 YNFKEQ. This CDR3 is 14 amino acids long. V gave up 0 bases and J gave up 4 bases, with 9 bases separating them. The CDR3 DNA reads as TGTGCCAGCAGCCAAGACAGGGTGGGCTATGGCTACACCTTC. This translates into CASSQDRVGYGYTF.

The rearrangement links TRBV7-8 to TRBJ1-2, with TRBD1 matching over 7 bases. The J segment lost 4 bases and the V segment lost 5 bases, leaving 10 bases of the junction unmatched. CDR1 SGHVS and CDR2 FQNEAQ come from the germline V gene. CDR3 length: 15 amino acids. Here the CDR3 reads CASSPTGLRSYGYTF. For the CDR3, the DNA is TGTGCCAGCAGCCCGACAGGGCTAAGGAGCTATGGCTACACCTTC. The full variable domain, its missing parts supplied by reference TRBV7-8 and TRBJ1-2, is GAGVSQSPRYKVAKRGQDVALRCDPISGHVSLFWYQQALGQGPEFLTYFQNEAQLDKSGLPSDRFFAERPEGSVSTLKIQRTQQEDSAVYLCASSPTGLRSYGYTFGSGTRLTVV.

The gene calls are TRBV5-1 and TRBJ1-1; weak D call: TRBD1 (6 bases). In germline, CDR1 is SGHRS, CDR2 YFSETQ. Deletions cut 4 bases from V and 4 bases from J, with 14 bases between. The CDR3 runs to 14 residues. The CDR3: CASSHQQGSTEAFF. The CDR3 DNA reads as TGCGCCAGCAGCCACCAACAGGGAAGCACTGAAGCTTTCTTT.

This chain uses TRBV11-2 with TRBJ1-3; D might be TRBD1 (6 bases). Trimming shortened V by 11 bases and J by 4 bases, and 15 bases separated the two germline ends. Germline assignment: CDR1 SGHAT and CDR2 FQNNGV. The CDR3 runs to 13 residues. CDR3 in amino acids: CASQGGGGNTIYF. The CDR3 nucleotides read TGTGCCTCGCAAGGGGGTGGCGGAAACACCATATATTTT.

DNA for the CDR3: TGTGCCAGCAGCTTATCCTCGAACACTGAAGCTTTCTTT. Its protein is CASSLSSNTEAFF. The gene calls are TRBV5-4 and TRBJ1-1, with D hard to call. The CDR3 extends over 13 amino acids. Trimming took 2 bases from V and 1 from J, leaving 6 bases between them. Germline CDR1 SGHNT, CDR2 YYREEE (reference sequence).

This sequence joins TRBV9 and TRBJ2-2; D might be TRBD2 (5 bases). Trimming took off 0 bases at V and 4 bases at J, with 13 bases between the two ends. CDR1 SGDLS and CDR2 YYNGEE come from the germline V gene. The CDR3 spans 16 residues. CDR3 sequence (DNA): TGTGCCAGCAGCGTAGGACGTTCGGGGAGCACCGGGGAGCTGTTTTTT. This gives the protein CASSVGRSGSTGELFF.

The chain combines TRBV5-1 with TRBJ1-2; D not resolved. The germline V gene has CDR1 SGHRS and CDR2 YFSETQ. The CDR3 loop spans 14 amino acids. Between the trimmed V and J ends, which lost 0 bases and 10 bases, there was a span of 16 bases. The CDR3 loop is CASSLEGRYDVYTF. The DNA of the CDR3 is TGCGCCAGCAGCTTGGAAGGCAGGTATGATGTCTACACCTTC. Variable domain in full (rest from reference TRBV5-1 and TRBJ1-2): KAGVTQTPRYLIKTRGQQVTLSCSPISGHRSVSWYQQTPGQGLQFLFEYFSETQRNKGNFPGRFSGRQFSNSRSEMNVSTLELGDSALYLCASSLEGRYDVYTFGSGTRLTVV.

V usage is TRBV28 and J usage is TRBJ1-4; D might be TRBD1 (6 bases). In germline, CDR1 is MDHEN, CDR2 SYDVKM. Trimming shortened V by 7 bases and J by 2 bases, and 17 bases separated the two germline ends. CDR3 length equals 16 residues. The CDR3 nucleotides are TGTGCCAGCATGACAAGGCGACAGGCCACTAATGAAAAACTGTTTTTT. Its translation: CASMTRRQATNEKLFF.

The chain couples TRBV5-1 to TRBJ2-5, with TRBD1 matching 7 bases. The end of the DNA aligns better with TRBJ2-7, so the J call may be wrong. Germline CDR1 is SGHRS and CDR2 is YFSETQ. This CDR3 is built from 12 residues. CDR3 amino acids: CASGTDSYEQYF. The CDR3 DNA follows: TGCGCCAGTGGGACAGACTCCTACGAGCAGTACTTC.